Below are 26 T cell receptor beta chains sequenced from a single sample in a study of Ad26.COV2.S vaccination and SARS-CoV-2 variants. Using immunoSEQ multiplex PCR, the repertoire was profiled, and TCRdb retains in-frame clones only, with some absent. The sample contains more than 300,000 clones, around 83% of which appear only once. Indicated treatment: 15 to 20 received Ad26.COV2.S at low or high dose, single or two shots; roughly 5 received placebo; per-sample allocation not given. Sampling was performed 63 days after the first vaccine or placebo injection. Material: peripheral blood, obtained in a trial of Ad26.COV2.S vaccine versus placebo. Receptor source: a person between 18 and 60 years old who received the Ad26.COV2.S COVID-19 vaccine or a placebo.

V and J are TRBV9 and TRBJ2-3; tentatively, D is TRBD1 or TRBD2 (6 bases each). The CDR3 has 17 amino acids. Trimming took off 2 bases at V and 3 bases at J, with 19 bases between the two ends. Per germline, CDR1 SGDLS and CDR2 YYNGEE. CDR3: CASSVAVSGASTDTQYF. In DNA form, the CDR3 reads TGTGCCAGCAGCGTCGCCGTTTCGGGGGCCAGTACAGATACGCAGTATTTT. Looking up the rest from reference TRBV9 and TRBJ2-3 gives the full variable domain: DSGVTQTPKHLITATGQRVTLRCSPRSGDLSVYWYQQSLDQGLQFLIQYYNGEERAKGNILERFSAQQFPDLHSELNLSSLELGDSALYFCASSVAVSGASTDTQYFGPGTRLTVL.

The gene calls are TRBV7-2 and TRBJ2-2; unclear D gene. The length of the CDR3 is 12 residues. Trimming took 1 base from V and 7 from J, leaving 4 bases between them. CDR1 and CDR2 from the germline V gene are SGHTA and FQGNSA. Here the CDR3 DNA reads TGTGCCAGCAGCTTAGTCGGCGGGGAGCTGTTTTTT. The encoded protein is CASSLVGGELFF.

The CDR3 sequence is CASSSDRGREQYF. CDR3 nucleotides: TGTGCCAGCAGCTCTGACAGGGGGCGAGAGCAGTACTTC. The chain is built from TRBV7-2 and TRBJ2-7, with TRBD1 matching 10 bases. The CDR3 is made up of 13 amino acids. The germline V gene encodes CDR1 SGHTA and CDR2 FQGNSA. J was trimmed by 7 bases and V by 4 bases; bases with no gene match: 4. The variable domain in full, completed from reference TRBV7-2 and TRBJ2-7, reads GAGVSQSPSNKVTEKGKDVELRCDPISGHTALYWYRQSLGQGLEFLIYFQGNSAPDKSGLPSDRFSAERTGGSVSTLTIQRTQQEDSAVYLCASSSDRGREQYFGPGTRLTVT.

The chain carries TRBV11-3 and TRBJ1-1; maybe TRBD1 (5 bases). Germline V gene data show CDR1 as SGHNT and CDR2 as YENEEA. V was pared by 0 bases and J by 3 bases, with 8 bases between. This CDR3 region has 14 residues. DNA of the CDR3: TGTGCCAGCAGCTTAGATGGAGGGGACACTGAAGCTTTCTTT. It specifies CASSLDGGDTEAFF.

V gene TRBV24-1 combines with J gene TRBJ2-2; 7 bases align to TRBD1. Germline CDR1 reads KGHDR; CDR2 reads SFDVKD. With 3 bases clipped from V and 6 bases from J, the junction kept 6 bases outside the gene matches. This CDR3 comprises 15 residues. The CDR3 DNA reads TGTGCCACCAGTGATCCCCAGGGGGAACCCGGGGAGCTGTTTTTT. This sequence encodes CATSDPQGEPGELFF.

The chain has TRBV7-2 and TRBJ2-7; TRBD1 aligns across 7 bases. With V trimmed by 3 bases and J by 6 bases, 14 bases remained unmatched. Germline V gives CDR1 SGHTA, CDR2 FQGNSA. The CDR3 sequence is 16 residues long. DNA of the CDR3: TGTGCCAGCAGCTTCAGCCCCGGGACAGTGGGGGTCGAGCAGTACTTC. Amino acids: CASSFSPGTVGVEQYF.

In DNA, the CDR3 is TGTGCCAGCAGGATAATGTATGAGCAGTTCTTC. Its protein is CASRIMYEQFF. The rearrangement uses TRBV6-5 and TRBJ2-1; D not resolved. CDR3 length equals 11 residues. Between the trimmed V and J ends, which lost 6 bases and 8 bases, there was a span of 8 bases. Germline lookup yields CDR1 MNHEY and CDR2 SVGAGI.

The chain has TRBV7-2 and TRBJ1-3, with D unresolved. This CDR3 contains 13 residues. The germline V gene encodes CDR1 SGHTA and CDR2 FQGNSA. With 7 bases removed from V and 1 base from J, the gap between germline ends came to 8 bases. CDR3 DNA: TGTGCCAGCACCCTAGGGTCTGGAAACACCATATATTTT. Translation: CASTLGSGNTIYF.

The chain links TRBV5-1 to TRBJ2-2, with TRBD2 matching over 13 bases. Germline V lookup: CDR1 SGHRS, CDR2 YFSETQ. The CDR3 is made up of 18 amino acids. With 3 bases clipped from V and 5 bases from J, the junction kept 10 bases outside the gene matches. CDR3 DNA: TGCGCCAGCAGCTCCCGGACTAGCGGGGGATTTGGGACCGGGGAGCTGTTTTTT. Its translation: CASSSRTSGGFGTGELFF. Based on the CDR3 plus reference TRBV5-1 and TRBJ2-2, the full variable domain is KAGVTQTPRYLIKTRGQQVTLSCSPISGHRSVSWYQQTPGQGLQFLFEYFSETQRNKGNFPGRFSGRQFSNSRSEMNVSTLELGDSALYLCASSSRTSGGFGTGELFFGEGSRLTVL.

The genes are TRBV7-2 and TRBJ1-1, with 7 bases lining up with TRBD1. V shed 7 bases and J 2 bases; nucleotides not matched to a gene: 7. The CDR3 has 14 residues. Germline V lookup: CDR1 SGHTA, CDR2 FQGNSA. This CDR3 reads CASTRQGLNTEAFF. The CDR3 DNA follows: TGTGCCAGCACCCGACAGGGTCTCAACACTGAAGCTTTCTTT.

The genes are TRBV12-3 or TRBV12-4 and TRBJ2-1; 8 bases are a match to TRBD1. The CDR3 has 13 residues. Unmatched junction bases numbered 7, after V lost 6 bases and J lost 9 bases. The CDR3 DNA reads TGTGCCAGCAGCCGGGACAGGATCGGTGAGCAGTTCTTC. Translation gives CASSRDRIGEQFF.

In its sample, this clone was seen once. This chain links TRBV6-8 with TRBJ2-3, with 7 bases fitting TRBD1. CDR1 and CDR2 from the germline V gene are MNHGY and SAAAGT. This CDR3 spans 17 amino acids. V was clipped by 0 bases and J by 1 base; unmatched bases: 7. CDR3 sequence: CASSYSKGGAGTDTQYF. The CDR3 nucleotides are TGTGCCAGCAGTTACTCGAAAGGGGGCGCGGGCACAGATACGCAGTATTTT.

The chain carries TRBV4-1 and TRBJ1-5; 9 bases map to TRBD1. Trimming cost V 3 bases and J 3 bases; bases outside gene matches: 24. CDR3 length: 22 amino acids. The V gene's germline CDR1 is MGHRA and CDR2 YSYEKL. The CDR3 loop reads CASSQSSIFSDRGIYLNQPQHF. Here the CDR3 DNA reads TGCGCCAGCAGCCAGAGCTCCATTTTCTCGGACAGGGGCATCTACCTCAATCAGCCCCAGCATTTT.

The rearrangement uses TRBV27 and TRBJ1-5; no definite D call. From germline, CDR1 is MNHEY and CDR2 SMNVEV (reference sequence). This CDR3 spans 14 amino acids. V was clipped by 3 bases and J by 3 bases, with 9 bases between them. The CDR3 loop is CASSLDGSNQPQHF. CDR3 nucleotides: TGTGCCAGCAGTTTGGACGGATCCAATCAGCCCCAGCATTTT.

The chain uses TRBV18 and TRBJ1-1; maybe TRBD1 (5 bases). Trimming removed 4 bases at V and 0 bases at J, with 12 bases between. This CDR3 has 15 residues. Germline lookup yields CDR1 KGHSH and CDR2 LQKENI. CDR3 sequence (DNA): TGTGCCAGCTCACAAACGGGACGGATGAACACTGAAGCTTTCTTT. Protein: CASSQTGRMNTEAFF. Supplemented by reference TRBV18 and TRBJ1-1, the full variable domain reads NAGVMQNPRHLVRRRGQEARLRCSPMKGHSHVYWYRQLPEEGLKFMVYLQKENIIDESGMPKERFSAEFPKEGPSILRIQQVVRGDSAAYFCASSQTGRMNTEAFFGQGTRLTVV.

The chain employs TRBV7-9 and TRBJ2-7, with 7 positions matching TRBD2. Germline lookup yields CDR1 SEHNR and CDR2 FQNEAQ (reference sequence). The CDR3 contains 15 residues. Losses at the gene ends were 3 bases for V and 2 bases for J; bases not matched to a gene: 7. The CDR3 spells CASSFGLAATYEQYF. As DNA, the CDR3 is TGTGCCAGCAGCTTCGGTCTAGCGGCTACCTACGAGCAGTACTTC.

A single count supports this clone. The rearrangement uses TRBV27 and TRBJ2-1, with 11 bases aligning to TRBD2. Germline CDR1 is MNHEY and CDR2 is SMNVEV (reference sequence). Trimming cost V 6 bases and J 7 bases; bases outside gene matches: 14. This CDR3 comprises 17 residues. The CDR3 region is CASSPTTSGVGFNEQFF. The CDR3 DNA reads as TGTGCCAGCAGCCCCACGACTAGCGGGGTCGGGTTTAATGAGCAGTTCTTC.

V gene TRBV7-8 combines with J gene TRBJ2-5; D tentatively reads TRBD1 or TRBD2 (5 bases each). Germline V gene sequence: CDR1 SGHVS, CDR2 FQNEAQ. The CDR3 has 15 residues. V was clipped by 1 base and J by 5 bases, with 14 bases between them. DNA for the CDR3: TGTGCCAGCAGCTTAGGAGGGGCCATTCTTGAGACCCAGTACTTC. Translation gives CASSLGGAILETQYF.

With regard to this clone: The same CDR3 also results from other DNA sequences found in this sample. CDR3 DNA sequence: TGCGCCAGCAGCTTTGGGGCTAACTATGGCTACACCTTC. This codes for CASSFGANYGYTF. The rearrangement uses TRBV5-1 and TRBJ1-2, with unresolved D. V lost 2 bases and J 0 bases, leaving 5 bases between the germline ends. CDR1 and CDR2 (germline): SGHRS, YFSETQ. The CDR3 has 13 residues. Filled out from reference TRBV5-1 and TRBJ1-2, the complete variable domain reads KAGVTQTPRYLIKTRGQQVTLSCSPISGHRSVSWYQQTPGQGLQFLFEYFSETQRNKGNFPGRFSGRQFSNSRSEMNVSTLELGDSALYLCASSFGANYGYTFGSGTRLTVV.

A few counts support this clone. CDR3 nucleotide sequence: TGTGCCAGCAGCCAGGGGCAGGCCTACGATCAAGCTTTCTTT. It encodes CASSQGQAYDQAFF. V usage is TRBV7-8 and J usage is TRBJ1-1; D is possibly TRBD1 (6 bases). Germline CDR1 reads SGHVS; CDR2 reads FQNEAQ. Trimming removed 5 bases from V and 9 bases from J, with 19 bases in between. The CDR3 runs 14 residues.

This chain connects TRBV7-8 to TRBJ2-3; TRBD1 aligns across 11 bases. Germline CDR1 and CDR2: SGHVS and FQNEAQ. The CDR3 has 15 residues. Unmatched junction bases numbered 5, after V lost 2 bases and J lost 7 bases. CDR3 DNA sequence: TGTGCCAGCAGCTTAACCGGGACAGGGGGGAATACGCAGTATTTT. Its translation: CASSLTGTGGNTQYF.

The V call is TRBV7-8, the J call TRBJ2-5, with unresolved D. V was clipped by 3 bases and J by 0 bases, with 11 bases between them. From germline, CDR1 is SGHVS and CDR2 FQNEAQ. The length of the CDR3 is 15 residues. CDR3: CASSFGLWDQETQYF. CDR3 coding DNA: TGTGCCAGCAGCTTCGGCCTCTGGGACCAAGAGACCCAGTACTTC.

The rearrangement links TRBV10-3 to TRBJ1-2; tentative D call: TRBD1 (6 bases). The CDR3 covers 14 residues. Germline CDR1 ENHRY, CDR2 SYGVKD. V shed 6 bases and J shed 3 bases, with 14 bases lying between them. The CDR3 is CAISLGAVDYGYTF. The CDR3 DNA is TGTGCCATCAGCCTGGGGGCCGTAGACTATGGCTACACCTTC.

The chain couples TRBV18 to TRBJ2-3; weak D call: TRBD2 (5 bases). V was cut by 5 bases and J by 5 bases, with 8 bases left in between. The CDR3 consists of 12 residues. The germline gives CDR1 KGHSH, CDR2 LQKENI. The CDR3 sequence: CASSSRGDTQYF. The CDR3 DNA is TGTGCCAGCTCATCACGGGGAGATACGCAGTATTTT.

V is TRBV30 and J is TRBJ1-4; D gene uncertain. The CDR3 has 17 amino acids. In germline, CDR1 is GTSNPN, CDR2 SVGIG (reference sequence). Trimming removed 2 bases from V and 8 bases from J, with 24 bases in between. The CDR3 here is CAWSKETQGTMGEKLFF. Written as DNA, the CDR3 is TGTGCCTGGAGTAAGGAGACACAAGGAACGATGGGGGAAAAACTGTTTTTT.

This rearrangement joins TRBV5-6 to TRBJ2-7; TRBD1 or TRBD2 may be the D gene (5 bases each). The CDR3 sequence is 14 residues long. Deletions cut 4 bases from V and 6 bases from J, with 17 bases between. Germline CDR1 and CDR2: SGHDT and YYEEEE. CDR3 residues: CASSLPEERGEQYF. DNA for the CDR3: TGTGCCAGCAGCCTCCCGGAGGAAAGGGGCGAGCAGTACTTC.